The clone carrying this TCR beta chain was picked up many times. Its antigen is currently unknown. Germline V gene data show CDR1 as DFQATT and CDR2 as SNEGSKA (reference sequence). Trimming removed 5 bases from V and 2 bases from J; junction bases left unmatched: 9. The CDR3 totals 15 residues. Amplification by 5'RACE using constant-segment primers produced TCR alpha and TCR beta cDNA libraries that carried sample barcodes and UMIs. TCRdb re-derived calls from the 5' RACE reads in MiXCR, one entry per CDR3 protein. This table has some 350,000 distinct CDR3 sequences, 10% to 15% appearing once. These data belong to a study of T-cell memory formation after mild COVID-19. Overall study: TCR clusters showed largely donor specificity. General study findings and limits: Contracting clones from day 15 to 85 showed balanced CD4/CD8; later expanders favored CD4+. CD4+ contracting clones lay mainly in CM and EM, CD8+ ones in EMRA.

The sample taken for sequencing was PBMCs or a T cell subset sorted from them (not recorded which). The chain recombines TRBV20-1 with TRBJ2-3, with 8 bases lining up with TRBD2. The clonotype was recovered from a man aged 18 to 29 who had mild COVID-19 (a few samples of this study predate the infection). Cell type and time point are not known. The CDR3 spells CSAPSWRGDTDTQYF. The CDR3 nucleotides read TGCAGTGCTCCCTCTTGGCGGGGGGACACAGATACGCAGTATTTT.